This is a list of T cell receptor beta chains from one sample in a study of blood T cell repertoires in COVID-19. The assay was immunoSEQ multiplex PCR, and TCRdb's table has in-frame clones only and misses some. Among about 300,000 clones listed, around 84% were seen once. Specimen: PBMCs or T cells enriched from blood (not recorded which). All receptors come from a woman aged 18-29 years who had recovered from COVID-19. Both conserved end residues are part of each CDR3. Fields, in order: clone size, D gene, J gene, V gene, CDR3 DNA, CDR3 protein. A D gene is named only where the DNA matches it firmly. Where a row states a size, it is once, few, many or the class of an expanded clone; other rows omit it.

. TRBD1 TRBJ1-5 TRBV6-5 TGTGCCAGCACTGCTACAGGGGGGCATCAGCCCCAGCATTTT CASTATGGHQPQHF
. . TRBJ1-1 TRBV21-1 TGTGCCAGCAGCAAGACAGGGATCACTGAAGCTTTCTTT CASSKTGITEAFF
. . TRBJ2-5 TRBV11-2 TGTGCCAGCAGCCTCGTTGGGGGAGGCTTAGAGACCCAGTACTTC CASSLVGGGLETQYF
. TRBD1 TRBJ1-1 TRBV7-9 TGTGCCAGCAGCCTAGCTACAGGGGGTGTCGCTGAAGCTTTCTTT CASSLATGGVAEAFF
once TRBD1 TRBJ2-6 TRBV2 TGTGCCAGCAGTGAATCAGGGGGTCAATTCATTTCTGGGGCCAACGTCCTGACTTTC CASSESGGQFISGANVLTF
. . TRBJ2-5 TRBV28 TGTGCCAGCAGTTATCGGGAGACCCAGTACTTC CASSYRETQYF
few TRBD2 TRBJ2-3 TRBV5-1 TGCGCCAGCAGCTTCACTAGCGCTCGTACAGATACGCAGTATTTT CASSFTSARTDTQYF
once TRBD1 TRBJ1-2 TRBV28 TGTGCCAGCAGTTCCTCGACAGGGGGAAGTATGGGCGATGGCTACACCTTC CASSSSTGGSMGDGYTF
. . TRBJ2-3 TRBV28 TGTGCCAGCAGTTCCCGTGGGGCGGCAGATACGCAGTATTTT CASSSRGAADTQYF
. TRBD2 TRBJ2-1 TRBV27 TGTGCCAGCAGTTTAATGCCTAGCGGGGCCAATGAGCAGTTCTTC CASSLMPSGANEQFF
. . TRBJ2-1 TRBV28 TGTGCCAGCAGTCTAACTAGCCCCTACACAGAGCAGTTCTTC CASSLTSPYTEQFF
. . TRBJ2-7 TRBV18 TGTGCCAGCTCACTTCTCGGGAGTATGACCTACGAGCAGTACTTC CASSLLGSMTYEQYF
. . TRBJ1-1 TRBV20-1 TGCAGTGCTAGGGGGCTTGGTGAAGCTTTCTTT CSARGLGEAFF
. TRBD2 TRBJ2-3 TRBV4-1 TGCGCCAGCAGCCAAGAGTCCCTGGGACTAGCGGGCAGCAGAGATACGCAGTATTTT CASSQESLGLAGSRDTQYF
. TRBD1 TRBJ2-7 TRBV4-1 TGCGCCAGCAGCCAAGACCCGGACAGGGGGGCGTACGAGCAGTACTTC CASSQDPDRGAYEQYF
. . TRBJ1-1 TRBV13 TGTGCCAGCAGCTTAACAGGATTTGAAGCTTTCTTT CASSLTGFEAFF
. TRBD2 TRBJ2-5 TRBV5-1 TGCGCCAGCAGCTTGGCTAGCGGGGGCCAAGAGACCCAGTACTTC CASSLASGGQETQYF
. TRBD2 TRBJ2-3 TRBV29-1 TGCAGCGTGGACGAGGCGGGGGGAGGCACAGATACGCAGTATTTT CSVDEAGGGTDTQYF
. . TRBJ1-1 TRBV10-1 TGCGCCAGCAGTGGACAGACCTTTTCGGAAGCTTTCTTT CASSGQTFSEAFF
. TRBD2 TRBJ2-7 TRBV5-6 TGTGCCAGCAGCTTTAGACTAGCGGGTCACTCCTACGAGCAGTACTTC CASSFRLAGHSYEQYF
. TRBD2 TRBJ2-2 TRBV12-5 TGTGCTAGCGCCCCCGGGGGGACCACCGGGGAGCTGTTTTTT CASAPGGTTGELFF
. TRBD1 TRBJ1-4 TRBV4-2 TGTGCCAGCAGCCTACAGGGGGCTGATGAAAAACTGTTTTTT CASSLQGADEKLFF
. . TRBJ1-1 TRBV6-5 TGTGCCAGCAGTTACAGTAGCGACACTGAAGCTTTCTTT CASSYSSDTEAFF
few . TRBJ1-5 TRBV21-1 TGTGCCAGCAGCAAAGGCCCCGCGGACCCGGGAAAAAAGAATCAGCCCCAGCATTTT CASSKGPADPGKKNQPQHF
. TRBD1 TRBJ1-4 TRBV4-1 TGCGCCACCAAGAGAGGGACAGGGGGTGTCGGGATTAATGAAAAACTGTTTTTT CATKRGTGGVGINEKLFF
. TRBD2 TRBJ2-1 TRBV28 TGTGCCAGCAGTTTCCGCGGGAGCGGGGATGAGCAGTTCTTC CASSFRGSGDEQFF
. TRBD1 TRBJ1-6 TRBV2 TGTGCCAGCAACCAAAGGACAGGAGCTCATTCACCCCTCCACTTT CASNQRTGAHSPLHF
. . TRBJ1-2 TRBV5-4 TGTGCCAGCAGCCAAAACCCCGCGGGAGCCTACGGCTACACCTTC CASSQNPAGAYGYTF
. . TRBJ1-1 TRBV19 TGTGCCAGTAGTATAGGACAGCGGGGATACACTGAAGCTTTCTTT CASSIGQRGYTEAFF
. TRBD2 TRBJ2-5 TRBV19 TGTGCCAGTAGTATAGGGGCGGGGGGTATCCAAGAGACCCAGTACTTC CASSIGAGGIQETQYF
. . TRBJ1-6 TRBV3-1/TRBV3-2 TGTGCCAGCAGCCAAGTGCGGTTATCGGGTGTTTCACCCCTCCACTTT CASSQVRLSGVSPLHF
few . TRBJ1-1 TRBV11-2 TGTGCCAGCAGCTTAGGTCCGGACACTGAAGCTTTCTTT CASSLGPDTEAFF
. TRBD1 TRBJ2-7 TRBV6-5 TGTGCCAGCAGTCGGACAGGGTACGTCGAGCAGTACTTC CASSRTGYVEQYF
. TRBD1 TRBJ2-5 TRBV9 TGTGCCAGCAGCGTTACAGGGGAACTGTGGGAGACCCAGTACTTC CASSVTGELWETQYF
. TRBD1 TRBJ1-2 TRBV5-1 TGCGCCAGCAGCCCTGGGCAGGGGGGAGGAGGCTACACCTTC CASSPGQGGGGYTF
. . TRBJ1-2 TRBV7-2 TGTGCCAGCAACCCTGGGGCAGCCTTCTATGGCTACACCTTC CASNPGAAFYGYTF
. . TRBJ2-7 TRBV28 TGTGCCAGCAGTTTATCCGACGGGGTGCCCCGGGGTGAGCAGTACTTC CASSLSDGVPRGEQYF
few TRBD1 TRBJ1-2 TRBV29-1 TGCAGCGCTAGAACAGGGGGCGGTTTTGGCTACACCTTC CSARTGGGFGYTF
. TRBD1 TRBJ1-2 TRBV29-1 TGCAGCGTGGGAAAAAACGAGGGGGCCGGAGGCTACACCTTC CSVGKNEGAGGYTF
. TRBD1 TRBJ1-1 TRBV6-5 TGTGCCAGCCGGGACAGGGGGTGGACTGAAGCTTTCTTT CASRDRGWTEAFF
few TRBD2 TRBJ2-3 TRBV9 TGTGCCAGCAGCTCCGGGACTAGCGGGTTCACAGATACGCAGTATTTT CASSSGTSGFTDTQYF
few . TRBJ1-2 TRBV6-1 TGTGCCAGCAGTGAGCGTCAGGGTCTCCCTGGTGGCTACACCTTC CASSERQGLPGGYTF
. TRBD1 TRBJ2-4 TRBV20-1 TGCAGTGCTAGTTACAGGGGCCTAGCCAAAAACATTCAGTACTTC CSASYRGLAKNIQYF
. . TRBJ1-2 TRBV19 TGTGCCAGTAAAGGGGGAAAGGATGGCTACACCTTC CASKGGKDGYTF
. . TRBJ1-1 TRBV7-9 TGTGCCAGCAGGTATACAGGGATCAACACTGAAGCTTTCTTT CASRYTGINTEAFF
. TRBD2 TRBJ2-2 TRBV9 TGTGCCAGCAGCGTAGATCAGCGGGAGTACACCGGGGAGCTGTTTTTT CASSVDQREYTGELFF
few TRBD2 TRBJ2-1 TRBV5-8 TGTGCCAGCAGCTTTGAGGGTAGCGGGAGTGTACGCAATGAGCAGTTCTTC CASSFEGSGSVRNEQFF
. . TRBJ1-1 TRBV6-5 TGTGCCAGCAGGGTTTCAGGGGCGAACACTGAAGCTTTCTTT CASRVSGANTEAFF
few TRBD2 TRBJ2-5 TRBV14 TGTGCCAGCAGCCTGGCTAGCGGGGGCCAAGAGACCCAGTACTTC CASSLASGGQETQYF
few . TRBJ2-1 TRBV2 TGTGCCAGCCTTCTTTTGGTGCGCAATGAGCAGTTCTTC CASLLLVRNEQFF
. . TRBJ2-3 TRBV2 TGTGCCAGCACGAGTGGAGATACGCAGTATTTT CASTSGDTQYF
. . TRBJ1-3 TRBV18 TGTGCCAGCTCACTCCAGGGGCCCGACTCTGGAAACACCATATATTTT CASSLQGPDSGNTIYF
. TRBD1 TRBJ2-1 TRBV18 TGTGCCAGCTCACCCTCCGGGACAGGGGGCGGGACCCTGCAGTTCTTC CASSPSGTGGGTLQFF
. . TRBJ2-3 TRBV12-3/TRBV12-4 TGTGCCAGCAGCCGAGAAGATACGCAGTATTTT CASSREDTQYF